The clone carrying this T cell receptor (beta chain) was observed a few times. Its antigen remains unidentified. Trimming took off 7 bases at V and 4 bases at J, with 9 bases between the two ends. Germline V gene sequence: CDR1 SNHLY, CDR2 FYNNEI. This CDR3 has 12 residues. The assay was immunoSEQ multiplex PCR, and TCRdb's table has in-frame clones only and misses some. The sample lists over 100,000 clones, roughly 80% occurring once. This entry comes from a study of T cell responses to AZD1222 COVID-19 vaccine. Study outcomes and limitations: Distributed over spike, vaccine-associated CD4 TCRs predominated at 160-218 and 743-854. In a largely white British group with more females than males, clonal diversity was possibly underestimated.

The rearrangement joins TRBV2 to TRBJ2-3, with D unclear. This receptor was obtained from an adult in good health. Sample: peripheral blood, taken on day 0 of AZD1222 vaccination. CDR3 in amino acids: CASNYYSDTQYF. CDR3 DNA sequence: TGTGCCAGCAATTATTACTCAGATACGCAGTATTTT.